The present T cell receptor beta chain was sequenced within a study of T cell clones after liver transplantation. Only in-frame clones appear in the TCRdb table, and some are missing; sequencing was by immunoSEQ multiplex PCR. The table has tens of thousands of clones, 90% seen once. The source was CD4+ T cells from blood, collected before liver transplant. The origin of this receptor is a human donor who received a liver transplant.

Written as DNA, the CDR3 is TGTGCCAGCAGCTTGATGGCAGTCCCCGCCGGGGAGCTGTTTTTT. Its protein is CASSLMAVPAGELFF. The chain recombines TRBV5-5 with TRBJ2-2; D uncertain. The CDR3 totals 15 residues. Trimming removed 1 base at V and 6 bases at J, with 13 bases between. Germline V gene data show CDR1 as SGHKS and CDR2 as YYEKEE (reference sequence).